This T cell receptor (beta chain) was observed in a study of cytomegalovirus exposure and HLA in healthy donors. Study background: Among about 179 million T cells, an earlier analysis found roughly 100 million unique TCR beta sequences.

The study ran its PCR with 60 Vbeta and 13 Jbeta primers. The method was immunoSEQ multiplex PCR; TCRdb's version includes in-frame clones alone and lacks a portion of them. The table has roughly 120,000 clones, around 69% seen once. Input material: PBMCs. This sequence was found in a woman between 35 and 50 years old in good health and CMV-seropositive.

CDR3 sequence reads: CASSRHRDSQPYQPQHF. CDR3 DNA sequence: TGCGCCAGCAGCCGGCACCGGGACAGTCAACCCTATCAGCCCCAGCATTTT. The chain recombines TRBV4-1 with TRBJ1-5; 7 bases line up with TRBD1. Germline-derived CDR1 and CDR2 are MGHRA and YSYEKL. The CDR3 totals 17 residues. J gave up 5 bases and V 4 bases, and 14 bases lay outside the gene matches.